This entry concerns a single T cell receptor (beta chain). No antigen is known for it. With V trimmed by 2 bases and J by 5 bases, 12 bases remained unmatched. CDR1 and CDR2 from the germline V gene are SGDLS and YYNGEE. There are 17 residues in the CDR3. A single record per CDR3 protein comes from TCRdb applying MiXCR to the 5' RACE reads. The sample contains around 220,000 distinct CDR3 sequences, more than 13% of which appear only once. The record originates from a study of identical twins. Overall study results and limits: Its conclusions, products of cross-sectional statistical analysis, did not come from following the same donors. Fewer insertions were carried by abundant cord blood beta clonotypes, but none was seen in memory repertoires. Out-of-frame alpha sequences shared between twins exhibited an excess of low generation probability. Models underestimated TCR alpha sharing (out-of-frame) in monozygotic twins.

Sample: memory (CD45RO+) T cells sorted from blood. The clonotype comes from a woman aged 18-30 years in good health. The chain is built from TRBV9 and TRBJ2-5; TRBD2 matches at 10 bases. This CDR3 reads CASSVDTSGRAWETQYF. The CDR3 coding sequence is TGTGCCAGCAGCGTGGATACCAGCGGGAGGGCCTGGGAGACCCAGTACTTC.